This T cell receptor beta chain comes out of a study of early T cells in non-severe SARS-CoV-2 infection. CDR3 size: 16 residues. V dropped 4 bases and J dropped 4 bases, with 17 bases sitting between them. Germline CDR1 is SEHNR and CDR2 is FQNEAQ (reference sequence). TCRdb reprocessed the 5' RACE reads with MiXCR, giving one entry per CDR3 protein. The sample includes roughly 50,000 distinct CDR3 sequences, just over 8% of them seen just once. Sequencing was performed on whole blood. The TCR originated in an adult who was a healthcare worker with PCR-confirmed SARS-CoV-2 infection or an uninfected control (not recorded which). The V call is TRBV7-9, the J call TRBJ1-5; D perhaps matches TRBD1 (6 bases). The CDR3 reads CASSSAQGLPNQPQHF. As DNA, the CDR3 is TGTGCCAGCAGCTCGGCTCAGGGGCTGCCTAATCAGCCCCAGCATTTT.